These 22 T cell receptor beta chains share one sample of origin, sequenced in a study of cytomegalovirus exposure and HLA in healthy donors. PCR involved 60 Vbeta and 13 Jbeta primers. Generated by immunoSEQ multiplex PCR, the TCRdb table keeps only in-frame clones and is missing some. The profile shows 130,000 to 150,000 clones, 55% to 80% of them singletons. What was sequenced was PBMCs. Receptors were obtained from a woman in her 40s in good health and CMV-seronegative.

This clone was seen only a few times. The rearrangement links TRBV5-5 to TRBJ2-3, with D tentatively TRBD1 (5 bases). The length of the CDR3 is 16 residues. Trimming removed 0 bases from V and 2 bases from J, with 13 bases in between. In germline, CDR1 is SGHKS, CDR2 YYEKEE (reference sequence). DNA of the CDR3: TGTGCCAGCAGCTTGGTACAGGACATATACACAGATACGCAGTATTTT. Protein: CASSLVQDIYTDTQYF.

This chain links TRBV4-2 with TRBJ2-1; D is uncertain. The CDR3 totals 11 residues. CDR1 LGHNA and CDR2 YNFKEQ come from the germline V gene. V was clipped by 4 bases and J by 8 bases, with 6 bases between them. CDR3: CASSRRDEQFF. In nucleotides, the CDR3 is TGTGCCAGCAGCCGCCGAGATGAGCAGTTCTTC.

Concerning this clone itself: The same CDR3 also results from other DNA sequences found in this sample. The chain is built from TRBV4-2 and TRBJ2-4; weak D call: TRBD1 (6 bases). This CDR3 spans 16 amino acids. The V gene's germline CDR1 is LGHNA and CDR2 YNFKEQ. Trimming took off 4 bases at V and 2 bases at J, with 15 bases between the two ends. CDR3 in amino acids: CASSRTRDISKNIQYF. In DNA form, the CDR3 reads TGTGCCAGCAGCCGTACCAGGGACATTTCCAAAAACATTCAGTACTTC.

The table lists this clone with many counts. V and J are TRBV9 and TRBJ1-1; D gene unclear. CDR1 is SGDLS, CDR2 YYNGEE, per germline. Trimming cost V 2 bases and J 7 bases, with 12 bases left between them. The CDR3 length is 13 residues. CDR3: CASSVGSVGEAFF. In nucleotides, the CDR3 is TGTGCCAGCAGCGTCGGGAGCGTTGGTGAAGCTTTCTTT.

The V and J genes are TRBV6-6 and TRBJ1-2; TRBD1 is a possible D gene (5 bases). The CDR3 has 14 residues. Trimming left V 2 bases short and J 8 bases short, with 15 bases between. Germline CDR1 reads MNHNY; CDR2 reads SVGAGI (reference sequence). Here the CDR3 reads CASSYNVRGKGYTF. The CDR3 bases are TGTGCCAGCAGTTACAACGTCCGGGGGAAAGGCTACACCTTC.

CDR3 protein: CASSAAPGRGTEAFF. CDR3 coding DNA: TGTGCCAGCTCAGCGGCCCCCGGACGGGGCACTGAAGCTTTCTTT. The chain is built from TRBV18 and TRBJ1-1; no reliable D call. Germline lookup yields CDR1 KGHSH and CDR2 LQKENI. The CDR3 contains 15 residues. V was clipped by 5 bases and J by 4 bases, with 17 bases between them.

This clone has only a few counts. The J gene is TRBJ1-2, the V gene TRBV28, with D perhaps matching TRBD1 (6 bases). V was pared by 5 bases and J by 4 bases, with 14 bases between. This CDR3 spans 14 amino acids. Germline assignment: CDR1 MDHEN and CDR2 SYDVKM. This chain's CDR3 is CASSITGSLYGYTF. As DNA, the CDR3 is TGTGCCAGCAGTATAACAGGGTCCCTCTATGGCTACACCTTC.

This clone was found once. This rearrangement joins TRBV6-1 to TRBJ2-5, with TRBD2 as a possible D gene (6 bases). Germline V CDR1 and CDR2: MNHNS, SASEGT. The CDR3 length is 15 residues. Trimming pared 3 bases from V and 5 bases from J, leaving 16 bases between. CDR3: CASSDHSGVSETQYF. CDR3 sequence (DNA): TGTGCCAGCAGTGACCACTCGGGGGTTTCGGAGACCCAGTACTTC.

This chain joins TRBV5-1 and TRBJ1-1; D gene ambiguous. CDR1 is SGHRS and CDR2 is YFSETQ in the germline V gene. CDR3 length: 15 residues. Trimming cost V 0 bases and J 1 base, with 10 bases left between them. For the CDR3, the DNA is TGCGCCAGCAGCTTGGATTTTTCGGGGAACACTGAAGCTTTCTTT. Its translation: CASSLDFSGNTEAFF.

The chain joins TRBV6-5 to TRBJ1-1; 11 positions match TRBD1. The CDR3 has 15 amino acids. Germline-derived CDR1 and CDR2 are MNHEY and SVGAGI. V lost 0 bases and J lost 4; bases outside the gene matches: 1. CDR3 bases: TGTGCCAGCAGTTACTCCGGACAGGGGGCCACTGAAGCTTTCTTT. As protein: CASSYSGQGATEAFF.

The V gene is TRBV4-3, the J gene TRBJ2-5; 8 nucleotides agree with TRBD1. The CDR3 has 15 residues. V gave up 2 bases and J gave up 4 bases; unmatched junction bases: 6. Germline loops: CDR1 LGHNA, CDR2 YSLEER. CDR3 in DNA: TGCGCCAGCAGCCAAAATTCAGGGGGCCGAGAGACCCAGTACTTC. Its protein is CASSQNSGGRETQYF.

This clone was detected a few times. CDR3 sequence: CASSRMTGRNTEAFF. CDR3 DNA: TGTGCCAGTAGTAGAATGACAGGGAGAAACACTGAAGCTTTCTTT. V gene TRBV19 combines with J gene TRBJ1-1, with TRBD1 identical over 7 bases. Germline V gives CDR1 LNHDA, CDR2 SQIVND (reference sequence). Losses at the gene ends were 4 bases for V and 2 bases for J; bases not matched to a gene: 7. The CDR3 spans 15 residues.

CDR3 coding DNA: TGTGCCACCAGCATTGGACAGCAAGAGACCCAGTACTTC. Translated: CATSIGQQETQYF. The rearrangement uses TRBV15 and TRBJ2-5, with D possibly matching TRBD1 (6 bases). Germline V gene lookup returns CDR1 LNHNV and CDR2 YYDKDF (reference sequence). The germline V and J ends were trimmed by 4 bases and 2 bases, with 8 bases remaining between them. The length of the CDR3 is 13 residues.

The chain employs TRBV6-5 and TRBJ2-3, with D possibly TRBD1 on 5 matching bases. The CDR3 length is 16 residues. The V end was cut by 2 bases, the J end by 4 bases, with 16 bases between. Germline V gene lookup returns CDR1 MNHEY and CDR2 SVGAGI. CDR3 sequence reads: CASSYVSQGEADTQYF. DNA of the CDR3: TGTGCCAGCAGTTACGTTTCCCAGGGTGAGGCAGATACGCAGTATTTT.

The chain employs TRBV28 and TRBJ2-7; a possible D gene is TRBD1 (5 bases). Germline CDR1 is MDHEN and CDR2 is SYDVKM. V dropped 4 bases and J dropped 2 bases, with 24 bases sitting between them. CDR3 length equals 18 residues. Here the CDR3 DNA reads TGTGCCAGCAGTTCAATAATAGACAGCCTTAAAGGAACCTACGAGCAGTACGTC. It encodes CASSSIIDSLKGTYEQYV.

As DNA, the CDR3 is TGTGCCAGCAGTTACTCGACAGGGGGGTTGGTTACTGAAGCTTTCTTT. Amino acids: CASSYSTGGLVTEAFF. The J gene is TRBJ1-1, the V gene TRBV6-6, with TRBD1 matching 9 bases. V gave up 0 bases and J gave up 5 bases; unmatched junction bases: 7. The CDR3 sequence is 16 residues long. CDR1 and CDR2 (germline): MNHNY, SVGAGI (reference sequence).

The chain recombines TRBV14 with TRBJ1-5, with TRBD1 matching 7 bases. The CDR3 runs 18 residues. Germline V gives CDR1 SGHDN, CDR2 FVKESK. V lost 3 bases to trimming and J lost 2 bases; unmatched junction nucleotides: 13. CDR3: CASSQLDRRGSGNQPQHF. The CDR3 coding sequence is TGTGCCAGCAGCCAGCTGGACAGGCGAGGGTCGGGCAATCAGCCCCAGCATTTT.

This clone has more than one count but fewer than ten. The V and J genes are TRBV6-5 and TRBJ2-1, with 12 bases lining up with TRBD2. CDR1 and CDR2 (germline): MNHEY, SVGAGI. V gave up 5 bases and J gave up 5 bases; unmatched junction bases: 1. CDR3 length: 14 amino acids. For the CDR3, the DNA is TGTGCCAGCAGTAGGACTAGCGGGAACAATGAGCAGTTCTTC. Translation: CASSRTSGNNEQFF.

This clone was observed once. CDR3 DNA sequence: TGTGCCACCAGCAGATGGGGGACAGGGTTAAATGGCTACACCTTC. It is translated as CATSRWGTGLNGYTF. The chain employs TRBV15 and TRBJ1-2, with 9 bases fitting TRBD1. Trimming removed 2 bases from V and 6 bases from J; junction bases left unmatched: 7. This CDR3 spans 15 amino acids. The germline CDR1 and CDR2 sequences are LNHNV and YYDKDF (reference sequence).

The V call is TRBV25-1, the J call TRBJ1-4, with D tentatively TRBD1 (5 bases). This CDR3 comprises 15 residues. Germline V gene sequence: CDR1 MGHDK, CDR2 SYGVNS. Trimming stripped 1 base from V and 3 bases from J, with 9 bases between. This chain's CDR3 is CASSESPGANEKLFF. DNA of the CDR3: TGTGCCAGCAGTGAATCTCCGGGGGCTAATGAAAAACTGTTTTTT.

This chain joins TRBV6-5 and TRBJ2-5; D is possibly TRBD1 (6 bases). Germline CDR1 and CDR2: MNHEY and SVGAGI. This CDR3 is built from 13 residues. As DNA, the CDR3 is TGTGCAGTAGGCAGGGGCTCAGGAGAGACCCAGTACTTC. This codes for CAVGRGSGETQYF.

This CDR3 reads CATSMTGQPQHF. CDR3 DNA sequence: TGTGCCACCAGCATGACAGGCCAGCCCCAGCATTTT. This rearrangement joins TRBV15 to TRBJ1-5; maybe TRBD1 (6 bases). Germline V gene lookup returns CDR1 LNHNV and CDR2 YYDKDF (reference sequence). The CDR3 extends over 12 amino acids. V was cut by 4 bases and J by 7 bases, with 8 bases left in between.